Listed below are T cell receptor beta chains from one sample, sequenced in a study of post-analysis software for immune sequencing data. TCRdb redid the calling of the PCR reads with MiXCR, one entry per CDR3 protein. Of about 180,000 distinct CDR3 sequences listed, over 25% are singletons. The sequenced material came from blood. These receptors all come from a girl aged 10 to 17 with multiple sclerosis. Both conserved end residues are part of each CDR3. A D gene is named only where the DNA matches it firmly. Expanded clones get a size class; other rows say once, few or many, or leave the size out.

V gene,clone size,J gene,D gene,CDR3 protein,CDR3 DNA
TRBV3-1,many,TRBJ2-7,NA,CASSPRDGSSYEQYF,TGTGCCAGCAGCCCCCGGGACGGTAGCTCCTACGAGCAGTACTTC
TRBV29-1,NA,TRBJ1-1,NA,CSAEKGLNTEAFF,TGCAGCGCTGAAAAAGGGTTGAACACTGAAGCTTTCTTT
TRBV15,NA,TRBJ1-2,NA,CATSGGFGYGYTF,TGTGCCACCAGCGGAGGGTTCGGCTATGGCTACACCTTC
TRBV9,NA,TRBJ2-7,TRBD2,CASSVASGSSEQYF,TGTGCCAGCAGCGTAGCCAGCGGGAGTTCCGAGCAGTACTTC
TRBV30,NA,TRBJ1-6,NA,CACPLIGVNSPLHF,TGTGCCTGCCCTCTTATAGGGGTTAATTCACCCCTCCACTTT
TRBV20-1,NA,TRBJ1-1,NA,CRAQGHTEAFF,TGCAGGGCACAGGGTCACACTGAAGCTTTCTTT
TRBV20-1,few,TRBJ2-1,TRBD1,CSALHILDRVDEQFF,TGCAGTGCCCTACATATCTTAGACAGGGTCGATGAGCAGTTCTTC
TRBV4-1,NA,TRBJ1-1,NA,CASSQGIGVNTEAFF,TGCGCCAGCAGCCAGGGGATAGGGGTGAACACTGAAGCTTTCTTT
TRBV9,many,TRBJ2-1,TRBD2,CASNLGTSFWEQFF,TGTGCCAGCAACCTCGGGACTAGCTTTTGGGAGCAGTTCTTC
TRBV7-8,NA,TRBJ2-6,TRBD2,CASSLRTSDSGANVLTF,TGTGCCAGCAGCTTAAGGACTAGCGACTCTGGGGCCAACGTCCTGACTTTC
TRBV9,many,TRBJ2-4,NA,CASSVGGRKSPGIQYF,TGTGCCAGCAGCGTAGGAGGGAGAAAGTCCCCTGGCATTCAGTACTTC
TRBV28,few,TRBJ2-7,TRBD2,CASSYPTSFGEQYF,TGTGCCAGCAGTTACCCGACTAGCTTTGGCGAGCAGTACTTC
TRBV2,NA,TRBJ2-1,TRBD2,CAGSDGAGGSYNEQFF,TGTGCCGGCAGTGACGGGGCGGGAGGCTCCTACAATGAGCAGTTCTTC
TRBV7-2,NA,TRBJ2-1,TRBD2,CASSIAGGGYEQFF,TGTGCCAGCAGCATAGCGGGGGGCGGGTACGAGCAGTTCTTC
TRBV5-1,NA,TRBJ2-1,NA,CASSSSLEVRVEQFF,TGCGCCAGCAGTTCATCACTAGAGGTGAGGGTTGAGCAGTTCTTC
TRBV4-1,NA,TRBJ1-1,NA,CASSRDHQGTEAFF,TGCGCCAGCAGCCGCGACCATCAGGGCACTGAAGCTTTCTTT
TRBV14,few,TRBJ2-7,NA,CASSQDWHEQYF,TGTGCCAGCAGCCAGGATTGGCACGAGCAGTACTTC
TRBV20-1,many,TRBJ2-1,NA,CSARDVGLGVYNEQFF,TGCAGTGCTAGAGATGTGGGGTTGGGAGTTTACAATGAGCAGTTCTTC
TRBV7-9,few,TRBJ1-1,NA,CASSPLGSTLKNTEAFF,TGTGCCAGCAGCCCTTTGGGTAGTACTCTGAAGAACACTGAAGCTTTCTTT
TRBV20-1,NA,TRBJ2-1,NA,CSARVAFEQFF,TGCAGTGCTAGAGTGGCCTTTGAGCAGTTCTTC
TRBV5-5,medium-sized,TRBJ2-3,TRBD2,CASSSRGGAGVTDTQYF,TGTGCCAGCAGCTCAAGAGGAGGAGCGGGAGTTACAGATACGCAGTATTTT
TRBV20-1,few,TRBJ2-1,TRBD2,CSARGQTSGVSYNEQFF,TGCAGTGCTAGAGGCCAGACTAGCGGGGTGTCCTACAATGAGCAGTTCTTC
TRBV6-6,many,TRBJ2-1,TRBD2,CASSYSLADDNEQFF,TGTGCCAGCAGTTACTCGCTAGCGGATGACAATGAGCAGTTCTTC
TRBV5-5,NA,TRBJ2-2,NA,CASSLGWASATGELFF,TGTGCCAGCAGCTTGGGGTGGGCTAGCGCCACCGGGGAGCTGTTTTTT
TRBV27,few,TRBJ1-1,TRBD1,CASTLLGGGGTEAFF,TGTGCCAGCACACTCCTGGGAGGGGGCGGAACTGAAGCTTTCTTT
TRBV28,NA,TRBJ1-1,TRBD1,CASSFDEGATRTEAFF,TGTGCCAGCAGTTTCGATGAGGGGGCAACGAGGACTGAAGCTTTCTTT
TRBV5-5,many,TRBJ2-1,NA,CASSLEQHPTYNEQFF,TGTGCCAGCAGCTTGGAACAGCATCCTACCTACAATGAGCAGTTCTTC
TRBV20-1,NA,TRBJ2-1,NA,CSAMGYGSMYEQFF,TGCAGTGCCATGGGGTACGGAAGTATGTATGAGCAGTTCTTC
TRBV5-1,NA,TRBJ2-3,NA,CASSLQSASGTDTQYF,TGCGCCAGCAGCTTGCAGTCCGCTAGCGGCACAGATACGCAGTATTTT
TRBV20-1,many,TRBJ2-5,NA,CSVVDPQRMREQYF,TGCAGTGTGGTGGACCCTCAAAGGATGAGGGAGCAGTACTTC
TRBV7-8,NA,TRBJ2-5,TRBD2,CASSPWGGIGETQYF,TGTGCCAGCAGCCCCTGGGGGGGGATCGGAGAGACCCAGTACTTC
TRBV4-1,few,TRBJ1-6,NA,CASSQSIPGASYNSPLHF,TGCGCCAGCAGCCAGAGTATTCCGGGGGCGTCCTATAATTCACCCCTCCACTTT
TRBV12-3/TRBV12-4,many,TRBJ2-7,TRBD1,CASSTNRDSTLKGYEQYF,TGTGCCAGCAGTACAAACCGGGACAGTACGTTAAAGGGCTACGAGCAGTACTTC
TRBV20-1,many,TRBJ1-1,NA,CSARFRGQWTEAFF,TGCAGTGCTAGGTTCAGGGGCCAATGGACTGAAGCTTTCTTT
TRBV7-2,NA,TRBJ2-1,TRBD2,CASSLVGLAGAYNEQFF,TGTGCCAGCAGCTTAGTAGGACTAGCGGGTGCTTACAATGAGCAGTTCTTC